This T cell receptor beta chain was captured in a study of cytomegalovirus exposure and HLA in healthy donors. In the study overall: There were approximately 80 million unique TCRs (from HLA-typed donors) in an early data release.

Study-wide points: Later analysis indicated greater clonal expansion among HLA-associated TCR beta chains than among equally common other chains. Several of the most significant clusters were apparently associated with common viral pathogens in a later analysis.

For this clone: Its target is not known.

This CDR3 is 15 amino acids long. Germline assignment: CDR1 SQVTM and CDR2 ANQGSEA. V was clipped by 0 bases and J by 4 bases; unmatched bases: 3. Primers: 60 Vbeta forward and 13 Jbeta reverse. The table came from immunoSEQ multiplex PCR; TCRdb's copy has only in-frame clones and leaves some out. Among approximately 140,000 clones listed, roughly four fifths were seen once. Likely unrecorded immune exposures existed in these nominally healthy donors. Sequencing was done on a sample of PBMCs. The chain joins TRBV29-1 to TRBJ2-1, with 10 bases identical to TRBD2. This receptor was identified in a man in his late teens or twenties in good health and CMV-seropositive. CDR3 loop: CSVEDEREGYNEQFF. In DNA form, the CDR3 reads TGCAGCGTTGAAGATGAGCGGGAGGGATACAATGAGCAGTTCTTC.